Each of the 26 T cell receptor beta chains below was sequenced from the same sample in a study of blood T cell repertoires in COVID-19. Clones were sequenced by immunoSEQ multiplex PCR, and TCRdb holds only the in-frame ones, with some missing. This sample carries about 140,000 clones, over 65% of them seen once, and the ten largest clones take around a sixth. The specimen sequenced was peripheral blood. The receptors come from a man in his fifties or sixties with acute or convalescent COVID-19.

This chain uses TRBV3-1 (or the pseudogene TRBV3-2) with TRBJ2-7, with D perhaps TRBD2 (6 bases). The CDR3 spans 13 residues. Trimming took 1 base from V and 9 from J, leaving 13 bases between them. Germline V gene lookup returns CDR1 LGHDT and CDR2 YNNKEL (reference sequence). DNA of the CDR3: TGTGCCAGCAGCCAAGGGGGCGGGGTCTGGCAGTACTTC. The encoded protein is CASSQGGGVWQYF.

In the case of this clone: Additional DNA sequences in this sample encode the identical CDR3. The chain employs TRBV19 and TRBJ2-5, with 15 bases matching TRBD2. Germline V gene data show CDR1 as LNHDA and CDR2 as SQIVND (reference sequence). With V trimmed by 4 bases and J by 2 bases, 2 bases remained unmatched. This CDR3 contains 16 residues. CDR3 loop: CASSTGTSGGQETQYF. CDR3 bases: TGTGCCAGTAGTACTGGGACTAGCGGGGGGCAAGAGACCCAGTACTTC.

The J gene is TRBJ2-5, the V gene TRBV9; D not certain. V was clipped by 0 bases and J by 1 base, with 4 bases between them. The length of the CDR3 is 13 residues. Germline values: CDR1 SGDLS, CDR2 YYNGEE. CDR3 region: CASSVAVQETQYF. The CDR3 DNA is TGTGCCAGCAGCGTAGCGGTCCAAGAGACCCAGTACTTC. The complete variable domain, with remaining parts taken from reference TRBV9 and TRBJ2-5, reads DSGVTQTPKHLITATGQRVTLRCSPRSGDLSVYWYQQSLDQGLQFLIQYYNGEERAKGNILERFSAQQFPDLHSELNLSSLELGDSALYFCASSVAVQETQYFGPGTRLLVL.

The chain uses TRBV2 and TRBJ2-7, with 7 bases matching TRBD1. Germline V lookup: CDR1 SNHLY, CDR2 FYNNEI. This CDR3 has 13 residues. After removal of 5 bases from V and 1 base from J, the junction contained 2 bases not matched to a gene. CDR3 protein: CASSTTGSYEQYF. The CDR3 region has the DNA TGTGCCAGCAGTACGACAGGGTCCTACGAGCAGTACTTC.

This clone was observed a single time. The chain combines TRBV11-3 with TRBJ2-5, with unresolved D. The CDR3 contains 14 residues. CDR1 and CDR2 from the germline V gene are SGHNT and YENEEA. Trimming stripped 2 bases from V and 1 base from J, with 8 bases between. The CDR3 is CASSLTAGQETQYF. The CDR3 coding sequence is TGTGCCAGCAGCTTAACCGCAGGCCAAGAGACCCAGTACTTC.

V usage is TRBV10-3 and J usage is TRBJ2-3; 7 bases fit TRBD1. This CDR3 is built from 13 residues. The germline gives CDR1 ENHRY, CDR2 SYGVKD. V shed 6 bases and J 3 bases; nucleotides not matched to a gene: 3. This CDR3 reads CAIRGGKTDTQYF. The CDR3 nucleotides read TGTGCCATCAGAGGGGGCAAAACAGATACGCAGTATTTT.

V and J are TRBV1 and TRBJ2-7; TRBD1, the table's D call, lacks a check against the DNA. TRBV1 is designated a pseudogene. The CDR3 extends over 14 amino acids. CDR3 protein: CTSSRQGQGGEQYV. The CDR3, as DNA: TGCACCAGCAGCCGTCAAGGCCAGGGCGGCGAGCAGTACGTC.

The rearrangement joins TRBV7-9 to TRBJ1-4; D call uncertain. The V end was cut by 5 bases, the J end by 7 bases, with 8 bases between. This CDR3 has 12 residues. Germline V CDR1 and CDR2: SEHNR, FQNEAQ (reference sequence). CDR3 DNA sequence: TGTGCCAGCAGCCCCGACTCTGAAAAACTGTTTTTT. It is translated as CASSPDSEKLFF.

V and J are TRBV9 and TRBJ1-1, with no clear D. Trimming removed 4 bases at V and 1 base at J, with 14 bases between. Per the germline V gene, CDR1 is SGDLS and CDR2 is YYNGEE. CDR3 size: 15 residues. The CDR3 reads CASSPSDSPNTEAFF. The CDR3, as DNA: TGTGCCAGCAGCCCATCAGACTCTCCGAACACTGAAGCTTTCTTT.

The chain is built from TRBV29-1 and TRBJ1-2; possible D gene TRBD1, 6 bases. CDR1 SQVTM and CDR2 ANQGSEA come from the germline V gene. Trimming took 3 bases from V and 4 from J, leaving 21 bases between them. The CDR3 length is 16 residues. DNA for the CDR3: TGCAGCGTTGAGAGGGACATCCAACGGGCCCTCTATGGCTACACCTTC. Translation: CSVERDIQRALYGYTF.

This clone was found a few times. V gene TRBV6-5 combines with J gene TRBJ2-7; 7 bases agree with TRBD1. Germline loops: CDR1 MNHEY, CDR2 SVGAGI. The CDR3 runs to 14 residues. V lost 5 bases and J lost 2; bases outside the gene matches: 6. Written as DNA, the CDR3 is TGTGCCAGCAGTACGGTGGGACAGACCTACGAGCAGTACTTC. The encoded protein is CASSTVGQTYEQYF.

The chain has TRBV5-1 and TRBJ1-6; D call uncertain. Germline V lookup: CDR1 SGHRS, CDR2 YFSETQ. CDR3 length: 14 residues. The V gene lost 3 bases and the J gene lost 10 bases, with 14 bases spanning the gap. The CDR3: CASSSAQRESPLHF. DNA for the CDR3: TGCGCCAGCAGCTCCGCCCAGCGGGAGTCACCCCTCCACTTT.

This clone was seen a handful of times. The chain couples TRBV10-2 to TRBJ1-1; D call uncertain. Germline lookup yields CDR1 WSHSY and CDR2 SAAADI. The V gene lost 10 bases and the J gene lost 6 bases, with 12 bases spanning the gap. The CDR3 has 11 amino acids. CDR3 in DNA: TGCGCCACCCGCCTAGAGTCTGAAGCTTTCTTT. Translated: CATRLESEAFF.

The rearrangement links TRBV30 to TRBJ1-4; D gene uncertain. This CDR3 has 11 residues. V lost 0 bases and J 11 bases, leaving 7 bases between the germline ends. Germline loops: CDR1 GTSNPN, CDR2 SVGIG (reference sequence). The CDR3 here is CAWSVGDKLFF. The CDR3 DNA sequence: TGTGCCTGGAGTGTCGGGGATAAACTGTTTTTT. Complete variable domain (other parts from reference TRBV30 and TRBJ1-4): SQTIHQWPATLVQPVGSPLSLECTVEGTSNPNLYWYRQAAGRGLQLLFYSVGIGQISSEVPQNLSASRPQDRQFILSSKKLLLSDSGFYLCAWSVGDKLFFGSGTQLSVL.

This clone has only a few counts. CDR3 bases: TGTGCCAGCAGTGAAATCCCGTCCCAGCCCCAGCATTTT. Its translation: CASSEIPSQPQHF. The chain uses TRBV6-1 and TRBJ1-5; D call uncertain. This CDR3 has 13 amino acids. Trimming stripped 2 bases from V and 7 bases from J, with 9 bases between. From germline, CDR1 is MNHNS and CDR2 SASEGT.

This clone was seen once. The chain combines TRBV24-1 with TRBJ2-1, with TRBD1 identical over 7 bases. J was trimmed by 7 bases and V by 7 bases; bases with no gene match: 6. Germline V gives CDR1 KGHDR, CDR2 SFDVKD. The CDR3 contains 13 residues. CDR3 nucleotide sequence: TGTGCCACCAGAAGACAGGGCTCGAATGAGCAGTTCTTC. Translated, it gives CATRRQGSNEQFF.

The count of this clone is one. The CDR3 protein is CASSTTGGGHEKLFF. CDR3 nucleotide sequence: TGTGCCAGCAGCACCACAGGGGGCGGTCATGAAAAACTGTTTTTT. The chain employs TRBV9 and TRBJ1-4; TRBD1 aligns across 9 bases. Looked up from germline, CDR1 is SGDLS and CDR2 is YYNGEE. With V trimmed by 4 bases and J by 6 bases, 7 bases remained unmatched. The CDR3 loop spans 15 amino acids.

The count of this clone is one. The V call is TRBV5-8, the J call TRBJ1-1, with D maybe TRBD1 (5 bases). The CDR3 spans 16 residues. Looked up from germline, CDR1 is SGHTS and CDR2 is YDEGEE. Trimming cost V 2 bases and J 1 base, with 15 bases left between them. The CDR3 protein is CASSFVTGRGNTEAFF. The CDR3 DNA reads as TGTGCCAGCAGCTTCGTGACGGGGAGGGGGAACACTGAAGCTTTCTTT.

This chain's CDR3 is CASRRTVNTEAFF. The CDR3 nucleotides are TGCGCCAGCAGGAGGACAGTGAACACTGAAGCTTTCTTT. This chain joins TRBV4-1 and TRBJ1-1, with TRBD1 as a possible D gene (6 bases). Trimming took off 6 bases at V and 0 bases at J, with 8 bases between the two ends. Per germline, CDR1 MGHRA and CDR2 YSYEKL. This CDR3 is built from 13 residues.

The chain combines TRBV6-2 or TRBV6-3 with TRBJ2-3; 8 bases match TRBD1. CDR1 is MNHEY and CDR2 is SVGEGT in the germline V gene. The junction had 8 bases not matched to a gene; V was cut back by 4 bases and J by 5 bases. The CDR3 has 15 amino acids. In DNA form, the CDR3 reads TGTGCCAGCAGTTCTCGGACAGGGTCAAGAGATACGCAGTATTTT. Translating it yields CASSSRTGSRDTQYF.

This CDR3 reads CASSQEGLEQYV. The CDR3 DNA follows: TGTGCCAGCAGTCAGGAGGGCCTCGAGCAGTACGTC. The chain links TRBV12-3 or TRBV12-4 to TRBJ2-7, with a weak D call TRBD2 (6 bases). This CDR3 has 12 residues. V lost 5 bases, J lost 6 bases, and 11 bases lay in between.

The chain carries TRBV4-1 and TRBJ1-4; no clear D. This CDR3 region has 15 residues. Trimming removed 5 bases from V and 0 bases from J, with 10 bases in between. Per germline, CDR1 MGHRA and CDR2 YSYEKL. The CDR3 sequence: CASSLTATTNEKLFF. CDR3 DNA sequence: TGCGCCAGCAGCTTAACAGCCACAACTAATGAAAAACTGTTTTTT.

The V and J genes are TRBV19 and TRBJ1-2; 9 bases match TRBD1. The CDR3 totals 16 residues. V was clipped by 7 bases and J by 7 bases; unmatched bases: 16. CDR1 and CDR2 from the germline V gene are LNHDA and SQIVND (reference sequence). The CDR3 region is CASTIVGQGRFGGYTF. The DNA of the CDR3 is TGTGCCAGTACCATAGTGGGACAGGGAAGGTTTGGTGGCTACACCTTC.

The gene calls are TRBV30 and TRBJ1-1, with D maybe TRBD1 (6 bases). The CDR3 runs 14 residues. V was clipped by 3 bases and J by 0 bases, with 11 bases between them. The germline CDR1 and CDR2 sequences are GTSNPN and SVGIG (reference sequence). The CDR3 DNA is TGTGCCTGGAGGAGAGGGGGAATGAACACTGAAGCTTTCTTT. Protein product: CAWRRGGMNTEAFF.

The sample holds a few counts of this clone. The genes are TRBV2 and TRBJ2-1; 10 bases are shared with TRBD1. The CDR3 is 16 residues long. V lost 3 bases and J lost 3; bases outside the gene matches: 5. Germline CDR1 reads SNHLY; CDR2 reads FYNNEI. The DNA for the CDR3 is TGTGCCAGCAGTGAGATCCGGACAGGGGGCTACAATGAGCAGTTCTTC. Encoded protein: CASSEIRTGGYNEQFF.

The chain recombines TRBV9 with TRBJ2-5; 9 bases align to TRBD2. The V and J ends lost 2 bases and 2 bases, in that order; junction bases with no gene match: 4. The CDR3 is 15 amino acids. The V gene's germline CDR1 is SGDLS and CDR2 YYNGEE. CDR3 nucleotides: TGTGCCAGCAGCGTGGCGGGGGGGGTACAAGAGACCCAGTACTTC. It yields the protein CASSVAGGVQETQYF.